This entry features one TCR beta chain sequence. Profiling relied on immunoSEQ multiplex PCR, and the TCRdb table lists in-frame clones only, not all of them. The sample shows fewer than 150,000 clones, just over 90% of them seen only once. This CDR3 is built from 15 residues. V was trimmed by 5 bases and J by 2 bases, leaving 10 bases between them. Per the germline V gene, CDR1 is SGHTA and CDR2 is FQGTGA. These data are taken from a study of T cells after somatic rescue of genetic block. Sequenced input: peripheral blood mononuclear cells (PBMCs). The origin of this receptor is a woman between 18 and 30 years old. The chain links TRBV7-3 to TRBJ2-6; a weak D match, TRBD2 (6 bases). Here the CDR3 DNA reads TGTGCCAGCAGCCCGGGGGTCCCTGGGGCCAACGTCCTGACTTTC. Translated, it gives CASSPGVPGANVLTF.